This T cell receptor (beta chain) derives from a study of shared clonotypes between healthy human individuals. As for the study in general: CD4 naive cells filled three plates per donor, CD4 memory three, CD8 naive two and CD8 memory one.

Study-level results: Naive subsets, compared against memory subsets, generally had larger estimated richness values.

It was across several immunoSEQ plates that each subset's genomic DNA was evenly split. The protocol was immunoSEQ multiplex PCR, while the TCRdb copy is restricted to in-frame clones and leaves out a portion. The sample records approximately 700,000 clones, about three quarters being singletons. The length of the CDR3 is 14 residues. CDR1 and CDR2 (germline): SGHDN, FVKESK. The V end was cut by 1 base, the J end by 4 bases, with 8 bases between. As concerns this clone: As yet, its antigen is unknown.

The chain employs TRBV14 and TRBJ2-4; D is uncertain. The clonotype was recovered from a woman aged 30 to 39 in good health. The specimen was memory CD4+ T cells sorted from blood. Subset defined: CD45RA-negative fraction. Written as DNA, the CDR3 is TGTGCCAGCAGCCAAGGGTTCGGTAAAAACATTCAGTACTTC. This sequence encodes CASSQGFGKNIQYF.